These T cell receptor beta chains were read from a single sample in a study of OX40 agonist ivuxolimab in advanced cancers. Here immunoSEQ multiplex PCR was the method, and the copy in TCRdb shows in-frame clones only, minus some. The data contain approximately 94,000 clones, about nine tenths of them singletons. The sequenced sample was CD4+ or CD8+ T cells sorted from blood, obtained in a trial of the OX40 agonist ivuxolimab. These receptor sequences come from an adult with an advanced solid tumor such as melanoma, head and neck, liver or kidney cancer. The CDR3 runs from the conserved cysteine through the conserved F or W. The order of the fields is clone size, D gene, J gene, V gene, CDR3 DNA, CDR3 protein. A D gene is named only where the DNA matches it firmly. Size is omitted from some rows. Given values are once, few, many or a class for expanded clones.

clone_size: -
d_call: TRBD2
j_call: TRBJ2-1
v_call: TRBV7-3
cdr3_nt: TGTGCCAGCAGCTTAGGATTAGCGGGAGAGCAGTTCTTC
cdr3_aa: CASSLGLAGEQFF

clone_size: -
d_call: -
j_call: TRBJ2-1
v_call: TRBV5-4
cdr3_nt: TGTGCCAGCAGCGTCCCAGGGGTGGGAGTACATGAGCAGTTCTTC
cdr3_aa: CASSVPGVGVHEQFF

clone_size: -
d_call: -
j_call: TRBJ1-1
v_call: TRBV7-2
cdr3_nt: TGTGCCAGCCGTAAGGCAGGACAGAACACTGAAGCTTTCTTT
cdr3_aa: CASRKAGQNTEAFF

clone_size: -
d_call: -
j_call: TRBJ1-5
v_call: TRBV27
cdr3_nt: TGTGCCAGCAGCGAGGGGCAGGGCGGGACCTATAGCAATCAGCCCCAGCATTTT
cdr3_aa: CASSEGQGGTYSNQPQHF

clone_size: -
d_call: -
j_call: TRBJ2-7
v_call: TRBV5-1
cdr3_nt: TGCGCCAGCACGGGCAGGAGCTACGAGCAGTACTTC
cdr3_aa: CASTGRSYEQYF

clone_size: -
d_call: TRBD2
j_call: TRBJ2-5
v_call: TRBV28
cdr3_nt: TGTGCCAGCAGCCCCGGGGGGTCCCTGGTGTTTGGTGAGACCCAGTACTTC
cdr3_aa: CASSPGGSLVFGETQYF

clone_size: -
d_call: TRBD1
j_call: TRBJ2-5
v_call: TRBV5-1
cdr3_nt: TGCGCCAGCAGCACCACCCCCTCCGGGACAGGCCTCCGAGAGACCCAGTACTTC
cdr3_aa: CASSTTPSGTGLRETQYF

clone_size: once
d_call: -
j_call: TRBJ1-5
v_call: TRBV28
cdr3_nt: TGTGCCAGCAGTGTTTCCCACAACGCGGGGTTTAGCAATCAGCCCCAGCATTTT
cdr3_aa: CASSVSHNAGFSNQPQHF

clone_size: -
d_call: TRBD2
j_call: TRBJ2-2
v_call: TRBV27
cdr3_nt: TGTGCCAGTTTCCGGACTAGGCTCAACACCGGGGAGCTGTTTTTT
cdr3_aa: CASFRTRLNTGELFF

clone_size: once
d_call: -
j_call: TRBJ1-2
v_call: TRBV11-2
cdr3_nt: TGTGCCAGCAAGGTTCCATTCCTGGGGTTTGGCTACACCTTC
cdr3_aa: CASKVPFLGFGYTF

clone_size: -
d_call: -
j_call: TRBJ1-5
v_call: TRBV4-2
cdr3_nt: TGTGCCAGCAGCCAAGATCCCTACGGGCGGACGAATTACAATCAGCCCCAGCATTTT
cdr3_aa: CASSQDPYGRTNYNQPQHF

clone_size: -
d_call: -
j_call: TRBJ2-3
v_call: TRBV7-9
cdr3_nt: TGTGCCAGCAGCTTAGAAGGGGCGTGGAACACAGATACGCAGTATTTT
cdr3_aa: CASSLEGAWNTDTQYF

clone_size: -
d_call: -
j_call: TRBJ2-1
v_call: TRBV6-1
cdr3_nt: TGTGCCAGCAGTGAAGCACCAAGGCTAGCGACCTACAATGAGCAGTTCTTC
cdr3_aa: CASSEAPRLATYNEQFF

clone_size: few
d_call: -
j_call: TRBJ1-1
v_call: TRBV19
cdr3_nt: TGTGCCAGTAGTATAATCGCAGGGGTTGTGACTGAAGCTTTCTTT
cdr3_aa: CASSIIAGVVTEAFF

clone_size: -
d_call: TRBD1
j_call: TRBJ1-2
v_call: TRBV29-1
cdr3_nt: TGCAGCGTAGGACAGGGGCCCTCTCGCATCTATGGCTACACCTTC
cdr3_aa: CSVGQGPSRIYGYTF

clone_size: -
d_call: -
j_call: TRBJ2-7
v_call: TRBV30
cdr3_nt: TGTGCCTGGAGCGCGTCGTACGAGCAGTACTTC
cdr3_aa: CAWSASYEQYF

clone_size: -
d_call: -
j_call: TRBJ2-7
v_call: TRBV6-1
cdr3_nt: TGTGCCAGCAGTGAGGGTCCCTACGAGCAGTACTTC
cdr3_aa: CASSEGPYEQYF

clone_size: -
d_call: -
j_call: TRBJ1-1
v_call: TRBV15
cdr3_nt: TGTGCCACCTCCGAGGGGGGGGAAGTAGGGAACACTGAAGCTTTCTTT
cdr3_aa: CATSEGGEVGNTEAFF

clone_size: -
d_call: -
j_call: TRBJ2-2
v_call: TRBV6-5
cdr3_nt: TGTGCCAGCAGTTACGAAGCGGGCGCGAACACCGGGGAGCTGTTTTTT
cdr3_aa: CASSYEAGANTGELFF

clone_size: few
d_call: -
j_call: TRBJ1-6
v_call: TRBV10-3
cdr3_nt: TGTGCCATCGCCTACAATTCACCCCTCCACTTT
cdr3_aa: CAIAYNSPLHF

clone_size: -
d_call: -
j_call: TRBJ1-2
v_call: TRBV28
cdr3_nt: TGTGCCAGCAGTTTTAGATCCCGTGCCCCTTATGGCTACACCTTC
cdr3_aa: CASSFRSRAPYGYTF

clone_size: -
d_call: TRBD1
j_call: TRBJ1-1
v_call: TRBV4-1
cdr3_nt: TGCGCCAGCAGCCTAGGGGGGCCCGTTAACAGGGGGAAGGATACTGAAGCTTTCTTT
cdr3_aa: CASSLGGPVNRGKDTEAFF

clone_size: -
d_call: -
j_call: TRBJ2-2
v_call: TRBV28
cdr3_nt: TGTGCCAGCAGTTTGCAGGGGTACACCGGGGAGCTGTTTTTT
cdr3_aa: CASSLQGYTGELFF

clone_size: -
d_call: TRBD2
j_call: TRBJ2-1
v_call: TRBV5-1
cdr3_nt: TGCGCCAGCAGCACCCGACTAGCGGGTGGATACAATGAGCAGTTCTTC
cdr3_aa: CASSTRLAGGYNEQFF

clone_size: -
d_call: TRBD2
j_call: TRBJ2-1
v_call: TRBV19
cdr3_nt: TGTGCCAGTAGATCCCCTCTAGCGGGAGGGCCGAATGAGCAGTTCTTC
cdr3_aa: CASRSPLAGGPNEQFF

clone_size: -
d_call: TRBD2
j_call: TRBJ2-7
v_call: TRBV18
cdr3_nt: TGTGCCAGCTCACCGGTCCCAACTAGCGGGTCATACGCCTACGAGCAGTACTTC
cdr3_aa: CASSPVPTSGSYAYEQYF

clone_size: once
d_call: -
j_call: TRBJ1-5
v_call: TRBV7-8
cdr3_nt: TGTGCCAGCAGCTTAGGGGGTAGCCAGCCCCAGCATTTT
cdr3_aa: CASSLGGSQPQHF

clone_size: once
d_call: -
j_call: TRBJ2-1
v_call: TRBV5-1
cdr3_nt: TGCGCCAGCAGCTTGGGTGCCTCCGTGAACAATGAGCAGTTCTTC
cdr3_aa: CASSLGASVNNEQFF

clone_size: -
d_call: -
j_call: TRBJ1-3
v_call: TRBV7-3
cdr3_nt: TGTGCCAGCAGCAGACTCCAGGGAGCTGGAAACACCATATATTTT
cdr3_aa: CASSRLQGAGNTIYF

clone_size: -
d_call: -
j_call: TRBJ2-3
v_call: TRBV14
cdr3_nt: TGTGCCAGCAGCCAAGATACGACGACAGATACGCAGTATTTT
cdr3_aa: CASSQDTTTDTQYF

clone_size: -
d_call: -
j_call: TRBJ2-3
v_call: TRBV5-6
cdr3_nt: TGTGCCAGCAGCCTAACTGGGCTCACAGATACGCAGTATTTT
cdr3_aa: CASSLTGLTDTQYF

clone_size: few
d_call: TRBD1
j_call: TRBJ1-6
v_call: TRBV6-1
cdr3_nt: TGTGCCAGCAGCGAACAGGGGGCTAATTCACCCCTCCACTTT
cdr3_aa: CASSEQGANSPLHF

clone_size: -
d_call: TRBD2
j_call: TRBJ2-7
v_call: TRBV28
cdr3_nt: TGTGCCAGCAGTTTATTTCCGGGAGGGTCCCCCTACGAGCAGTACTTC
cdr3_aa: CASSLFPGGSPYEQYF

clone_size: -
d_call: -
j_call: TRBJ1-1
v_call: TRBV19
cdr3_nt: TGTGCCAGTAGTATTCGCGGGACTGAAGCTTTCTTT
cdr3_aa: CASSIRGTEAFF

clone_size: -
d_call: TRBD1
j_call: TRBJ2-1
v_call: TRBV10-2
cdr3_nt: TGCGCCAGCAGCTGGACAGGGAGGCAAGGTGAGCAGTTCTTC
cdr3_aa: CASSWTGRQGEQFF

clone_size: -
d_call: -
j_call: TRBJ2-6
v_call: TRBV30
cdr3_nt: TGTGCCTGGAGGGGAAAGGGGAACTCTGGGGCCAACGTCCTGACTTTC
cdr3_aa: CAWRGKGNSGANVLTF

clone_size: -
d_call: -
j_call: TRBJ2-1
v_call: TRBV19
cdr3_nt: TGTGCCAGTAGCCCCCGGGACCTAAGCTCCTACAATGAGCAGTTCTTC
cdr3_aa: CASSPRDLSSYNEQFF

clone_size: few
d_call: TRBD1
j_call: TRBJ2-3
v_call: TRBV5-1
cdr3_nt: TGCGCCAGCAGCTTGCGGGGACAGGTAGCAGATACGCAGTATTTT
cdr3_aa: CASSLRGQVADTQYF

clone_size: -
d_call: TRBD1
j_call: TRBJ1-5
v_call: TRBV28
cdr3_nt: TGTGCCAGCAGACCCGGGACAGTGAATCAGCCCCAGCATTTT
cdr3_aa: CASRPGTVNQPQHF

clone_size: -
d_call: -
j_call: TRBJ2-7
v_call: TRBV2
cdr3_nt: TGTGCCAGCAGTCCCCGCTACGAGCAGTACTTC
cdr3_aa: CASSPRYEQYF

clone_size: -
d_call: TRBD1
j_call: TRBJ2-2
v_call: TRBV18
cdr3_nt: TGTGCCACCTTGACAGGGACGAACACCGGGGAGCTGTTTTTT
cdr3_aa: CATLTGTNTGELFF

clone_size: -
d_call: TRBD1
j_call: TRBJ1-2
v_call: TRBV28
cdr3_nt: TGTGCCAGCAGTTTAGACAGGGCCTATGGCTACACCTTC
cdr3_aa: CASSLDRAYGYTF

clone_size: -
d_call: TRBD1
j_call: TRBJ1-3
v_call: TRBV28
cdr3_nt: TGTGCCAGCAGTCAATGGGACAGGGCTTCGGAAAACACCATATATTTT
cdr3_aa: CASSQWDRASENTIYF

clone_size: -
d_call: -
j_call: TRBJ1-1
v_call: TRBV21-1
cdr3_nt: TGTGCCAGCAGCACTGTGGGACGGACTGATTTATGGTCGGCTTTCTTT
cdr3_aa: CASSTVGRTDLWSAFF

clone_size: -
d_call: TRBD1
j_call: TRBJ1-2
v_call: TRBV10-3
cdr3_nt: TGTGCCATCAGTGAGGGGACAGGGGATGGCTACACCTTC
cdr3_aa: CAISEGTGDGYTF

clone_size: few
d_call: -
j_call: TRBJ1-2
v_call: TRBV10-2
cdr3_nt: TGCGCCAGCAGTGAAGGACGAACCCACTCCTATGGCTACACCTTC
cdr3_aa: CASSEGRTHSYGYTF

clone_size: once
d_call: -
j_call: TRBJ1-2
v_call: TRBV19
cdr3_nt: TGTGCCAGTACCCCGACAGCGGGTGGAGGGGCCAGTACCTATGGCTACACCTTC
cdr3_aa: CASTPTAGGGASTYGYTF

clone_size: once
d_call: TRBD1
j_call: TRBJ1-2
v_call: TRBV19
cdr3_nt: TGTGCCTCCCGGACAGGAGCCAACTCGTTTTATGGCTACACCTTC
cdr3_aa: CASRTGANSFYGYTF

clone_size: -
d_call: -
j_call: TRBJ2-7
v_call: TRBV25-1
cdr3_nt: TGTGCCAGCAGTGAGGGTCCGGGGGACGAGCAGTACTTC
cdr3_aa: CASSEGPGDEQYF

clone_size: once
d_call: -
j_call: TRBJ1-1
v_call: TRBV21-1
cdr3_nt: TGTGCCAGCAGCAAATGGTGGACAGAAGCTTTCTTT
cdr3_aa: CASSKWWTEAFF

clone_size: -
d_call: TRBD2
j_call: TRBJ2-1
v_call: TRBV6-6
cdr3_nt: TGTGCCAGCAGTTCCAGCGGGAGGGCCTATACCAATGAGCAGTTCTTC
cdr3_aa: CASSSSGRAYTNEQFF

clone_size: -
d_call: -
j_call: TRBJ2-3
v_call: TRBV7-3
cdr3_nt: TGTGCCAGCAGTGTGATGGGGGCTAGCACAGATACGCAGTATTTT
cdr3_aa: CASSVMGASTDTQYF

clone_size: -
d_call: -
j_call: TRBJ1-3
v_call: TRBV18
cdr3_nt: TGTGCCAGCTCACCGTCGGCCCCGATTTCGTTCTCTGGAAACACCATATATTTT
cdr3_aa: CASSPSAPISFSGNTIYF